A selection of T cell receptor beta chains follows, all from one sample in a study of blood T cell repertoires in COVID-19. Produced via immunoSEQ multiplex PCR; TCRdb's table is partial and in-frame only. The sample includes fewer than 350,000 clones, roughly 87% of them seen just once. Source material: PBMCs or T cells enriched from blood (not recorded which). All receptors come from a woman aged 40 to 49 who had recovered from COVID-19. Both conserved end residues are part of each CDR3.

len	v_gene	j_gene	CDR3aa
17	TRBV4-1	TRBJ2-5	CASSQGSWTLYQETQYF
15	TRBV4-3	TRBJ1-2	CASSQDLRQGASYTF
12	TRBV6-5	TRBJ2-1	CASTAPSNEQFF
15	TRBV28	TRBJ2-7	CASSFPGQGDYEQYF
15	TRBV6-5	TRBJ2-5	CASSRSGTSGETQYF
15	TRBV7-9	TRBJ2-1	CASSLRTGPFNEQFF
14	TRBV2	TRBJ2-7	CASNSGQGADEQYF
12	TRBV30	TRBJ2-1	CAWSFGDYEQFF
15	TRBV28	TRBJ1-1	CASSVQGARNTEAFF
13	TRBV18	TRBJ1-5	CASSAGDYQPQHF